The 18 T cell receptor beta chains below were found in one sample sequenced in a study of CD8 T cells in Susac syndrome. RNA amounts of roughly 0.5 to 1 ug underwent reverse transcription with random hexamers. TCRdb fed the immunoSEQ multiplex PCR reads into MiXCR, producing one record per CDR3 protein. The sample shows about 140,000 distinct CDR3 sequences, more than 85% of them seen only once. Material: CD4+ T cells from PBMCs. Source of these receptors: a human donor with Susac syndrome.

In the case of this clonotype: The germline gene is not matched at one end of the junction; a read error may be the cause. The chain uses TRBV4-1 and TRBJ1-1; maybe TRBD1 (6 bases). Germline CDR1 reads MGHRA; CDR2 reads YSYEKL. The CDR3 consists of 14 residues. The CDR3 reads CASSPQPPDSHGPF. CDR3 in DNA: TGCGCCAGCAGCCCCCAACCCCCGGACAGCCATGGGCCATTT.

The J gene is TRBJ2-1, the V gene TRBV5-4; possible D gene TRBD2, 6 bases. The V gene lost 2 bases and the J gene lost 8 bases, with 11 bases spanning the gap. Looked up from germline, CDR1 is SGHNT and CDR2 is YYREEE (reference sequence). This CDR3 has 13 residues. The CDR3, as DNA: TGTGCCAGCAGCTTCCGGGAGACCGATGAGCAGTTCTTC. It specifies CASSFRETDEQFF.

The rearrangement links TRBV4-1 to TRBJ2-5, with 8 bases aligning to TRBD2. The CDR3 length is 15 residues. The ends lost 1 base at V and 4 bases at J; junction bases unmatched: 5. Germline V CDR1 and CDR2: MGHRA, YSYEKL. For the CDR3, the DNA is TGCGCCAGCAGCCAAGGGAAGACTAGCGCAGAGACCCAGTACTTC. Residues: CASSQGKTSAETQYF.

The chain has TRBV3-1 and TRBJ2-6; D gene uncertain. Trimming removed 1 base from V and 2 bases from J, with 9 bases in between. Looked up from germline, CDR1 is LGHDT and CDR2 is YNNKEL (reference sequence). The CDR3 consists of 16 residues. The chain's CDR3 is CASSQGTLAGANVLTF. CDR3 bases: TGTGCCAGCAGCCAAGGGACCTTGGCTGGGGCCAACGTCCTGACTTTC.

This chain connects TRBV3-1 to TRBJ2-2; 14 bases are shared with TRBD2. The CDR3 runs 18 residues. In germline, CDR1 is LGHDT, CDR2 YNNKEL (reference sequence). Trimming removed 3 bases from V and 6 bases from J; junction bases left unmatched: 9. The CDR3 DNA follows: TGTGCCAGCAGCCATACGACTAGCGGGAGGGCCTACGCCGGGGAGCTGTTTTTT. Amino acid sequence: CASSHTTSGRAYAGELFF.

This rearrangement joins TRBV25-1 to TRBJ1-2; possible D gene TRBD1, 5 bases. CDR1 is MGHDK and CDR2 is SYGVNS in the germline V gene. The CDR3 length is 14 residues. V gave up 8 bases and J gave up 3 bases, with 16 bases separating them. Here the CDR3 reads CASSMGGLHYGYTF. Here the CDR3 DNA reads TGTGCCAGCTCAATGGGGGGACTACACTATGGCTACACCTTC.

This chain links TRBV12-3 or TRBV12-4 with TRBJ1-1; possibly TRBD1 for D (6 bases). The CDR3 loop spans 15 amino acids. Trimming pared 5 bases from V and 4 bases from J, leaving 17 bases between. The CDR3 protein is CASSPGGGMGTEAFF. Written as DNA, the CDR3 is TGTGCCAGCAGTCCAGGAGGGGGGATGGGCACTGAAGCTTTCTTT.

Here the CDR3 reads CASSQPRRDTQYF. The DNA for the CDR3 is TGCGCCAGCAGCCAACCAAGGAGAGATACGCAGTATTTT. The V gene is TRBV4-1, the J gene TRBJ2-3; no clear D gene. This CDR3 region has 13 residues. Deletions cut 2 bases from V and 5 bases from J, with 8 bases between. Germline CDR1 is MGHRA and CDR2 is YSYEKL.

The rearrangement joins TRBV20-1 to TRBJ2-3, with TRBD2 matching over 15 bases. The J segment lost 3 bases and the V segment lost 6 bases, leaving 7 bases of the junction unmatched. The CDR3 contains 16 residues. Germline assignment: CDR1 DFQATT and CDR2 SNEGSKA (reference sequence). CDR3 in DNA: TGCAGTGCCACCTACGGGACTAGCGGGAGGACAGATACGCAGTATTTT. Protein product: CSATYGTSGRTDTQYF.

This clonotype was counted a few times. The chain recombines TRBV4-2 with TRBJ2-7; possible D gene TRBD2, 5 bases. This CDR3 has 14 residues. Germline CDR1 is LGHNA and CDR2 is YNFKEQ. Trimming took 5 bases from V and 0 from J, leaving 11 bases between them. As DNA, the CDR3 is TGTGCCAGCAGCTCCTATCGGGGCTCCTACGAGCAGTACTTC. It codes for CASSSYRGSYEQYF.

The chain carries TRBV28 and TRBJ1-1; D is unclear. Trimming left V 1 base short and J 7 bases short, with 10 bases between. The CDR3 length is 13 residues. Germline V lookup: CDR1 MDHEN, CDR2 SYDVKM. The chain's CDR3 is CASSLYSFYEAFF. CDR3 DNA sequence: TGTGCCAGCAGTTTATACAGTTTCTATGAAGCTTTCTTT.

This clonotype was seen only once. CDR3 in DNA: TGTGCCGGAAACAGAAACTATGGCTACACCTTC. It translates to CAGNRNYGYTF. This chain links TRBV30 with TRBJ1-2; D uncertain. The CDR3 sequence is 11 residues long. Germline CDR1 is GTSNPN and CDR2 is SVGIG (reference sequence). V was trimmed by 8 bases and J by 2 bases, leaving 9 bases between them.

The chain couples TRBV4-1 to TRBJ2-3; 8 nucleotides line up with TRBD2. Germline CDR1 and CDR2: MGHRA and YSYEKL. The junction had 18 bases not matched to a gene; V was cut back by 5 bases and J by 11 bases. The CDR3 is 16 residues long. Here the CDR3 DNA reads TGCGCCAGCAGCTCTGAGGACGCGGGACTAGTTAACAAGCAGTATTTT. It codes for CASSSEDAGLVNKQYF.

The CDR3 DNA follows: TGTGCCAGTAAAATCGGGGGACAGGGAAACATTCAGTACTTC. Translation gives CASKIGGQGNIQYF. The rearrangement joins TRBV19 to TRBJ2-4; TRBD1 aligns across 9 bases. With V trimmed by 7 bases and J by 6 bases, 7 bases remained unmatched. The CDR3 runs 14 residues. Germline-derived CDR1 and CDR2 are LNHDA and SQIVND (reference sequence).

This chain uses TRBV19 with TRBJ2-3, with 10 bases lining up with TRBD2. Trimming took 6 bases from V and 6 from J; bases not matched to a gene: 6. Per germline, CDR1 LNHDA and CDR2 SQIVND (reference sequence). The CDR3 sequence is 14 residues long. In nucleotides, the CDR3 is TGTGCCAGTAGAGATGCTAGCGGGAGTGATACGCAGTATTTT. It translates to CASRDASGSDTQYF.

The J gene is TRBJ2-7, the V gene TRBV7-2, with a tentative D call TRBD2 (6 bases). Trimming took off 1 base at V and 4 bases at J, with 8 bases between the two ends. Germline values: CDR1 SGHTA, CDR2 FQGNSA. The CDR3 has 13 amino acids. The CDR3 nucleotides are TGTGCCAGCAGCTTAGAACGGGAGTACGAGCAGTACTTC. Translating gives CASSLEREYEQYF.

This chain connects TRBV30 to TRBJ1-1; D remains unclear. V lost 0 bases and J 5 bases, leaving 4 bases between the germline ends. Germline loops: CDR1 GTSNPN, CDR2 SVGIG (reference sequence). This CDR3 contains 11 residues. This chain's CDR3 is CAWSVGTEAFF. The CDR3 DNA is TGTGCCTGGAGTGTCGGGACTGAAGCTTTCTTT.

V usage is TRBV30 and J usage is TRBJ1-2, with D unclear. V lost 0 bases, J lost 6 bases, and 11 bases lay in between. Germline V gene data show CDR1 as GTSNPN and CDR2 as SVGIG (reference sequence). The CDR3 totals 13 residues. CDR3 sequence reads: CAWSVRAGNGYTF. CDR3 coding DNA: TGTGCCTGGAGTGTTCGGGCCGGGAATGGCTACACCTTC.